Listed here are 17 T cell receptor beta chains from one sample, sequenced in a study of identical twins (dated by TCRdb to between 2015 and 2016). The library was prepared using 5' RACE. Reads for this sample came from an Illumina HiSeq 2000. TCRdb ran its own pipeline on the public reads, namely fastp trimming at Q25 and MiXCR clone calling, and kept in-frame beta chains. Rows merge per CDR3 protein into single entries with the most common DNA and genes. The sample has 700,000 to 950,000 distinct CDR3 sequences on record, about 12% of them singletons. Around 1.5% of the sample is taken by the ten largest. These data also featured in a second study, about yellow fever vaccine responses in identical twins.

Material for sequencing was PBMCs. The receptors derive from a woman aged 18-29 years in good health.

V usage is TRBV7-8 and J usage is TRBJ2-6; D is unclear. Germline V gene data show CDR1 as SGHVS and CDR2 as FQNEAQ. The CDR3 loop spans 17 amino acids. V lost 3 bases and J lost 4, with 16 bases in between. CDR3 sequence reads: CASSLGHSGVGANVLTF. CDR3 DNA: TGTGCCAGCAGCTTGGGCCACAGTGGGGTCGGGGCCAACGTCCTGACTTTC.

J is TRBJ2-1 and V is TRBV14, with a weak D call TRBD2 (6 bases). V shed 0 bases and J shed 0 bases, with 15 bases lying between them. The germline V gene encodes CDR1 SGHDN and CDR2 FVKESK. This CDR3 is 18 amino acids long. The CDR3 sequence: CASSQDGTLRGSYNEQFF. In DNA, the CDR3 is TGTGCCAGCAGCCAAGATGGGACTCTACGAGGCTCCTACAATGAGCAGTTCTTC.

This clonotype showed up just a few times. The chain combines TRBV7-9 with TRBJ2-2; D gene uncertain. Per the germline V gene, CDR1 is SEHNR and CDR2 is FQNEAQ (reference sequence). This CDR3 has 12 residues. Between the trimmed V and J ends, which lost 5 bases and 6 bases, there was a span of 7 bases. CDR3 region: CASSIVPGELFF. The CDR3, as DNA: TGTGCCAGCAGCATAGTTCCCGGGGAGCTGTTTTTT. The full variable domain, completed using reference TRBV7-9 and TRBJ2-2, is DTGVSQNPRHKITKRGQNVTFRCDPISEHNRLYWYRQTLGQGPEFLTYFQNEAQLEKSRLLSDRFSAERPKGSFSTLEIQRTEQGDSAMYLCASSIVPGELFFGEGSRLTVL.

This clonotype was seen only a few times. The chain is built from TRBV10-2 and TRBJ2-7; D is ambiguous. The germline gives CDR1 WSHSY, CDR2 SAAADI. V lost 2 bases to trimming and J lost 3 bases, with 11 bases between them. This CDR3 spans 14 amino acids. The DNA for the CDR3 is TGCGCCAGCAGTGAGCAAGTCGTAGGCTACGAGCAGTACTTC. It encodes CASSEQVVGYEQYF.

The CDR3 DNA sequence: TGTGCCAGCAGTTTGGCGGGACTAGCTTTTGAGACCCAGTACTTC. Amino acid sequence: CASSLAGLAFETQYF. The V and J genes are TRBV2 and TRBJ2-5; TRBD2 agrees at 9 bases. Germline V gene data show CDR1 as SNHLY and CDR2 as FYNNEI. V lost 5 bases and J lost 5; bases outside the gene matches: 9. This CDR3 region has 15 residues.

This clonotype was counted between two and nine times. This chain connects TRBV7-9 to TRBJ2-1; the match to TRBD1 covers 7 bases. V shed 4 bases and J 5 bases; nucleotides not matched to a gene: 8. CDR1 and CDR2 (germline): SEHNR, FQNEAQ (reference sequence). This CDR3 contains 15 residues. The CDR3 spells CASSSDRVNHNEQFF. CDR3 nucleotide sequence: TGTGCCAGCAGCTCCGACAGGGTTAATCACAATGAGCAGTTCTTC.

This clonotype was detected a few times. The chain has TRBV24-1 and TRBJ2-5; 10 bases align to TRBD2. Germline V gene sequence: CDR1 KGHDR, CDR2 SFDVKD. The J segment lost 4 bases and the V segment lost 7 bases, leaving 5 bases of the junction unmatched. The length of the CDR3 is 14 residues. This CDR3 is CATSLAGVRETQYF. The CDR3 DNA sequence: TGTGCCACCAGCCTAGCGGGAGTAAGAGAGACCCAGTACTTC.

This clonotype has at least ten counts. This chain uses TRBV5-1 with TRBJ2-1, with TRBD1 matching 9 bases. After removal of 1 base from V and 5 bases from J, the junction contained 10 bases not matched to a gene. Germline V gene lookup returns CDR1 SGHRS and CDR2 YFSETQ. The CDR3 totals 17 residues. Written as DNA, the CDR3 is TGCGCCAGCAGCTTGATCGGCCGGGGACAGGGAAACAATGAGCAGTTCTTC. Translating it yields CASSLIGRGQGNNEQFF.

This clonotype has at least ten counts. The gene calls are TRBV7-9 and TRBJ1-1, with 8 nucleotides matching TRBD1. CDR1 is SEHNR, CDR2 FQNEAQ, per germline (reference sequence). This CDR3 spans 15 amino acids. With V trimmed by 1 base and J by 8 bases, 9 bases remained unmatched. In DNA, the CDR3 is TGTGCCAGCAGCTTAGGGGAGGGGACAGGACACGAAGCTTTCTTT. Amino acid sequence: CASSLGEGTGHEAFF. Supplemented by reference TRBV7-9 and TRBJ1-1, the full variable domain reads DTGVSQNPRHKITKRGQNVTFRCDPISEHNRLYWYRQTLGQGPEFLTYFQNEAQLEKSRLLSDRFSAERPKGSFSTLEIQRTEQGDSAMYLCASSLGEGTGHEAFFGQGTRLTVV.

Many counts were recorded for this clonotype. The V gene is TRBV20-1, the J gene TRBJ1-2; a possible D gene is TRBD1 (6 bases). In germline, CDR1 is DFQATT, CDR2 SNEGSKA (reference sequence). This CDR3 is 14 amino acids long. The V gene lost 6 bases and the J gene lost 3 bases, with 17 bases spanning the gap. In DNA, the CDR3 is TGCAGTGCCCCGACGGGGGGCGAGTACTATGGCTACACCTTC. Translating gives CSAPTGGEYYGYTF.

The chain is built from TRBV20-1 and TRBJ2-3, with 7 bases lining up with TRBD2. CDR3 size: 12 residues. Germline V lookup: CDR1 DFQATT, CDR2 SNEGSKA (reference sequence). J gave up 4 bases and V 4 bases, and 2 bases lay outside the gene matches. The CDR3 spells CSAKRGADTQYF. DNA of the CDR3: TGCAGTGCTAAGCGGGGCGCAGATACGCAGTATTTT.

The genes are TRBV5-1 and TRBJ1-6, with D maybe TRBD1 (6 bases). This CDR3 contains 14 residues. CDR1 SGHRS and CDR2 YFSETQ come from the germline V gene. V was clipped by 5 bases and J by 9 bases, with 15 bases between them. CDR3 nucleotide sequence: TGCGCCAGCAGACCAGAACAGGGAAGTTCACCCCTCCACTTT. Protein sequence: CASRPEQGSSPLHF. Full variable domain (missing parts from reference TRBV5-1 and TRBJ1-6): KAGVTQTPRYLIKTRGQQVTLSCSPISGHRSVSWYQQTPGQGLQFLFEYFSETQRNKGNFPGRFSGRQFSNSRSEMNVSTLELGDSALYLCASRPEQGSSPLHFGNGTRLTVT.

The sample holds a few counts of this clonotype. The V and J genes are TRBV12-3 or TRBV12-4 and TRBJ1-2; TRBD1 might be the D (6 bases). Trimming stripped 2 bases from V and 6 bases from J, with 10 bases between. This CDR3 comprises 13 residues. CDR3 loop: CASSLSGAHGYTF. CDR3 DNA: TGTGCCAGCAGTTTATCAGGGGCCCATGGCTACACCTTC.

The chain uses TRBV28 and TRBJ2-5; 7 bases match TRBD1. The CDR3 is 15 residues long. From germline, CDR1 is MDHEN and CDR2 SYDVKM. V was clipped by 3 bases and J by 3 bases; unmatched bases: 7. The CDR3 DNA sequence: TGTGCCAGCAGTTTCCTTAGACAGGGAGAAGAGACCCAGTACTTC. The encoded protein is CASSFLRQGEETQYF.

The V call is TRBV28, the J call TRBJ2-2; the match to TRBD1 covers 8 bases. V trimming: 3 bases; J trimming: 3 bases; junction bases outside the gene matches: 9. This CDR3 has 17 amino acids. The germline V gene encodes CDR1 MDHEN and CDR2 SYDVKM. CDR3 DNA: TGTGCCAGCAGTTTCGCAATGACAGGGGTCGACACCGGGGAGCTGTTTTTT. It translates to CASSFAMTGVDTGELFF.

This clonotype was recorded a few times. J is TRBJ1-1 and V is TRBV2; 7 bases line up with TRBD1. The CDR3 contains 13 residues. J gave up 1 base and V 9 bases, and 5 bases lay outside the gene matches. Germline V gene sequence: CDR1 SNHLY, CDR2 FYNNEI. Written as DNA, the CDR3 is TGTGCCAGTACAGGGGAAACGAACACTGAAGCTTTCTTT. Translated: CASTGETNTEAFF.

The chain couples TRBV3-1 to TRBJ2-7; 10 bases are shared with TRBD2. The V segment lost 4 bases and the J segment 6 bases; nucleotides outside the gene matches: 9. Per germline, CDR1 LGHDT and CDR2 YNNKEL (reference sequence). The CDR3 extends over 15 amino acids. The CDR3 region is CASSRVLAGDGEQYF. Written as DNA, the CDR3 is TGTGCCAGCAGCCGAGTCCTAGCGGGAGACGGCGAGCAGTACTTC.